The next 27 T cell receptor beta chains were all read from a single sample in a study of T cells in Graves' hyperthyroidism and ophthalmopathy. The source material, RNA transcripts, was used to amplify TCR beta CDR3 regions. First-round RT-PCR with HTBI primers amplified the TCR CDR3 region. TCRdb ran MiXCR on the multiplex PCR reads and lists one entry per CDR3 protein. Among 400,000 to 550,000 distinct CDR3 sequences, 13% to 15% were seen once, and the ten largest hold 15% to 20%. Sequenced: blood. All receptors come from a woman younger than 30 with Graves' hyperthyroidism.

The table lists this clonotype with a few counts. CDR3 sequence: CASKEGASNTGELFF. CDR3 DNA: TGTGCCAGCAAAGAGGGTGCCTCGAACACCGGGGAGCTGTTTTTT. V usage is TRBV7-9 and J usage is TRBJ2-2, with D possibly TRBD2 on 5 matching bases. Per the germline V gene, CDR1 is SEHNR and CDR2 is FQNEAQ (reference sequence). This CDR3 is 15 amino acids long. The V end was cut by 7 bases, the J end by 0 bases, with 12 bases between.

This chain uses TRBV10-3 with TRBJ2-5, with 13 bases lining up with TRBD2. Trimming took 7 bases from V and 5 from J; bases not matched to a gene: 7. From germline, CDR1 is ENHRY and CDR2 SYGVKD. This CDR3 comprises 15 residues. In DNA form, the CDR3 reads TGTGCCATCATTGGGGGACTAGCGGGACGGGAGACCCAGTACTTC. This codes for CAIIGGLAGRETQYF.

The table lists this clonotype with many counts. The chain recombines TRBV15 with TRBJ2-3; 9 bases map to TRBD2. CDR3 length: 16 amino acids. V dropped 5 bases and J dropped 5; count of bases not matched to a gene: 11. CDR1 and CDR2 (germline): LNHNV, YYDKDF (reference sequence). CDR3 region: CATSVKSGRLGDTQYF. CDR3 sequence (DNA): TGTGCCACCAGCGTCAAGAGCGGGAGGCTCGGAGATACGCAGTATTTT.

This clonotype was recorded many times. The chain's CDR3 is CASGQSSTEAFF. The CDR3 region has the DNA TGTGCCTCAGGACAGTCCAGCACTGAAGCTTTCTTT. This rearrangement joins TRBV19 to TRBJ1-1; a weak D match, TRBD1 (6 bases). This CDR3 region has 12 residues. With 11 bases removed from V and 4 bases from J, the gap between germline ends came to 14 bases. Germline CDR1 LNHDA, CDR2 SQIVND (reference sequence). Full variable domain (remainder filled in from reference TRBV19 and TRBJ1-1): DGGITQSPKYLFRKEGQNVTLSCEQNLNHDAMYWYRQDPGQGLRLIYYSQIVNDFQKGDIAEGYSVSREKKESFPLTVTSAQKNPTAFYLCASGQSSTEAFFGQGTRLTVV.

The sample holds many counts of this clonotype. The chain uses TRBV3-1 and TRBJ2-2; TRBD2 matches at 9 bases. From germline, CDR1 is LGHDT and CDR2 YNNKEL (reference sequence). The CDR3 runs 17 residues. V was clipped by 4 bases and J by 0 bases; unmatched bases: 6. In nucleotides, the CDR3 is TGTGCCAGCAGCCTTCCGACTAGCGGATCGAACACCGGGGAGCTGTTTTTT. This encodes CASSLPTSGSNTGELFF.

This clonotype came up many times. The V call is TRBV3-1, the J call TRBJ2-7, with 7 bases fitting TRBD2. In germline, CDR1 is LGHDT, CDR2 YNNKEL (reference sequence). CDR3 length: 14 residues. Trimming removed 4 bases from V and 2 bases from J; junction bases left unmatched: 5. The CDR3 nucleotides read TGTGCCAGCAGCCTAGGACTAGTCCCCTACGAGCAGTACGTC. Its protein product is CASSLGLVPYEQYV.

This clonotype has only a few counts. The V call is TRBV10-2, the J call TRBJ1-3; 8 nucleotides line up with TRBD1. Looked up from germline, CDR1 is WSHSY and CDR2 is SAAADI. V gave up 0 bases and J gave up 2 bases; unmatched junction bases: 3. CDR3 size: 16 residues. As DNA, the CDR3 is TGCGCCAGCAGTGAGTCGACAGGGGCGGCTGGAAACACCATATATTTT. Its translation: CASSESTGAAGNTIYF.

This clonotype was observed at least ten times. The V gene is TRBV6-1, the J gene TRBJ2-5, with 9 bases lining up with TRBD2. CDR3 size: 17 residues. Germline V CDR1 and CDR2: MNHNS, SASEGT. Trimming at V came to 7 bases and at J to 2 bases, leaving 14 bases not matched to a gene. CDR3 sequence: CASTTGPGLADQETQYF. The CDR3 DNA reads TGTGCCAGCACTACCGGACCGGGACTAGCAGATCAAGAGACCCAGTACTTC.

This clonotype was counted at least ten times. The V gene is TRBV11-3, the J gene TRBJ1-1; unclear D gene. V shed 1 base and J shed 0 bases, with 15 bases lying between them. The CDR3 is 17 residues long. Germline CDR1 reads SGHNT; CDR2 reads YENEEA. The DNA of the CDR3 is TGTGCCAGCAGCTTAGGGCTGTTCAGAACCATGAACACTGAAGCTTTCTTT. It encodes CASSLGLFRTMNTEAFF.

This rearrangement joins TRBV9 to TRBJ1-6; 10 nucleotides line up with TRBD1. Trimming took 2 bases from V and 10 from J; bases not matched to a gene: 3. The CDR3 is made up of 14 amino acids. Germline CDR1 is SGDLS and CDR2 is YYNGEE. CDR3 sequence: CASSVGQGESPLHF. The CDR3 region has the DNA TGTGCCAGCAGCGTCGGACAGGGGGAATCACCCCTCCACTTT.

The chain links TRBV6-1 to TRBJ2-2; 10 bases fit TRBD1. V dropped 6 bases and J dropped 7; count of bases not matched to a gene: 2. CDR1 is MNHNS and CDR2 is SASEGT in the germline V gene. The length of the CDR3 is 13 residues. The CDR3 region has the DNA TGTGCCAGCAGGGGACAGGGGAACGGGGAGCTGTTTTTT. It translates to CASRGQGNGELFF.

The table lists this clonotype with many counts. The chain links TRBV29-1 to TRBJ1-1; D remains unclear. Deletions cut 1 base from V and 8 bases from J, with 8 bases between. The CDR3 consists of 11 residues. From germline, CDR1 is SQVTM and CDR2 ANQGSEA. CDR3 residues: CSVEAGLEAFF. CDR3 coding DNA: TGCAGCGTTGAAGCGGGTTTAGAAGCTTTCTTT.

This clonotype was counted at least ten times. The DNA is left out, because the CDR3 cannot be placed on it with certainty; the CDR3 is given as TCRdb lists it. The CDR3 sequence is CASSSSRGAGNTIYF. The V and J genes are TRBV27 and TRBJ1-3. Germline loops: CDR1 MNHEY, CDR2 SMNVEV (reference sequence). Ends included, the CDR3 has 15 residues.

This sequence joins TRBV9 and TRBJ1-1; D perhaps matches TRBD1 (6 bases). The germline V gene encodes CDR1 SGDLS and CDR2 YYNGEE. V gave up 6 bases and J gave up 1 base, with 16 bases separating them. This CDR3 comprises 15 residues. Here the CDR3 DNA reads TGTGCCAGCACCTTCTGGGACACCCCGAACACTGAAGCTTTCTTT. Its protein is CASTFWDTPNTEAFF.

At least ten counts were recorded for this clonotype. The chain recombines TRBV5-1 with TRBJ2-3, with TRBD1 matching over 9 bases. The CDR3 runs 15 residues. V trimming: 2 bases; J trimming: 3 bases; junction bases outside the gene matches: 4. CDR1 is SGHRS, CDR2 YFSETQ, per germline. The CDR3: CASSFAGQGTDTQYF. CDR3 in DNA: TGCGCCAGCAGCTTCGCAGGACAGGGGACAGATACGCAGTATTTT.

The V and J genes are TRBV7-3 and TRBJ1-2; 7 nucleotides match TRBD1. Germline-derived CDR1 and CDR2 are SGHTA and FQGTGA. This CDR3 comprises 15 residues. Trimming removed 5 bases from V and 7 bases from J; junction bases left unmatched: 13. Written as DNA, the CDR3 is TGTGCCAGCAGCGCAGGCCTTCGACAGGGCGGTGGCTACACCTTC. The encoded protein is CASSAGLRQGGGYTF.

This clonotype has ten or more counts. The rearrangement joins TRBV6-1 to TRBJ2-5; 9 bases are shared with TRBD2. This CDR3 spans 15 amino acids. Germline CDR1 reads MNHNS; CDR2 reads SASEGT. The V gene end was trimmed by 2 bases and the J gene end by 7 bases; junction bases not matched to a gene: 8. This chain's CDR3 is CASSELAGGLWTQYF. Written as DNA, the CDR3 is TGTGCCAGCAGTGAACTGGCGGGAGGGTTGTGGACCCAGTACTTC.

The CDR3 loop is CASSLFPEASSYNEQFF. The CDR3 bases are TGTGCCAGCTCACTCTTTCCAGAGGCTAGCTCCTACAATGAGCAGTTCTTC. V is TRBV18 and J is TRBJ2-1, with D unresolved. V lost 4 bases and J 0 bases, leaving 16 bases between the germline ends. CDR3 length: 17 amino acids. Germline V gene lookup returns CDR1 KGHSH and CDR2 LQKENI.

The V gene is TRBV29-1, the J gene TRBJ2-5; 14 positions agree with TRBD2. CDR1 and CDR2 from the germline V gene are SQVTM and ANQGSEA. The CDR3 is made up of 14 amino acids. Losses at the gene ends were 7 bases for V and 2 bases for J; bases not matched to a gene: 3. Here the CDR3 reads CSGRLAGGQETQYF. The CDR3 DNA sequence: TGCAGCGGACGACTAGCGGGAGGGCAAGAGACCCAGTACTTC.

This clonotype was picked up many times. The rearrangement links TRBV5-1 to TRBJ2-3; D is ambiguous. Germline assignment: CDR1 SGHRS and CDR2 YFSETQ. CDR3 size: 16 residues. The V gene lost 2 bases and the J gene lost 4 bases, with 17 bases spanning the gap. The CDR3 nucleotides read TGCGCCAGCAGCTTACAAACCGGGCCGGTCCCAGATACGCAGTATTTT. Protein sequence: CASSLQTGPVPDTQYF.

This clonotype was observed once. The rearrangement joins TRBV6-2 or TRBV6-3 to TRBJ2-3; a possible D gene is TRBD1 (5 bases). CDR1 is MNHEY and CDR2 is SVGEGT in the germline V gene. The CDR3 totals 14 residues. Trimming removed 10 bases at V and 1 base at J, with 15 bases between. As DNA, the CDR3 is TGTGCCATCTCACAGACGACAGGCACAGATACGCAGTATTTT. This encodes CAISQTTGTDTQYF.

This clonotype came up many times. J is TRBJ2-3 and V is TRBV12-3 or TRBV12-4; no reliable D call. This CDR3 is built from 14 residues. V was cut by 4 bases and J by 1 base, with 9 bases left in between. The CDR3 is CASSYGLRTDTQYF. The CDR3 nucleotides read TGTGCCAGCAGTTACGGATTACGCACAGATACGCAGTATTTT.

The rearrangement joins TRBV12-3 or TRBV12-4 to TRBJ2-1; 14 bases line up with TRBD2. The CDR3 is 15 amino acids. The junction had 10 bases not matched to a gene; V was cut back by 6 bases and J by 12 bases. In DNA, the CDR3 is TGTGCCAGCAGGAAACCGGGACTAGCGGGAGTTGGGCAGTTCTTC. It encodes CASRKPGLAGVGQFF.

This clonotype was counted only a few times. The CDR3 protein is CASSYFSGRAYNEQFF. CDR3 sequence (DNA): TGTGCCAGCAGTTACTTCAGCGGGAGGGCCTACAATGAGCAGTTCTTC. The rearrangement links TRBV6-2 or TRBV6-3 to TRBJ2-1; 10 bases map to TRBD2. The CDR3 loop spans 16 amino acids. Trimming took 1 base from V and 2 from J; bases not matched to a gene: 2. Per germline, CDR1 MNHEY and CDR2 SVGEGT.

The V and J genes are TRBV24-1 and TRBJ2-5, with D perhaps matching TRBD2 (6 bases). In germline, CDR1 is KGHDR, CDR2 SFDVKD. The CDR3 has 15 residues. V lost 5 bases, J lost 5 bases, and 17 bases lay in between. This CDR3 is CATSGSEEGTETQYF. For the CDR3, the DNA is TGTGCCACCAGTGGCTCGGAGGAGGGGACCGAGACCCAGTACTTC.

This clonotype appeared many times. V gene TRBV3-1 combines with J gene TRBJ2-3; weak D call: TRBD2 (6 bases). With 0 bases removed from V and 0 bases from J, the gap between germline ends came to 13 bases. Looked up from germline, CDR1 is LGHDT and CDR2 is YNNKEL (reference sequence). The CDR3 runs to 17 residues. DNA for the CDR3: TGTGCCAGCAGCCAAGAAGCGGGTGCTGCTAGCACAGATACGCAGTATTTT. It specifies CASSQEAGAASTDTQYF.

This clonotype occurred many times. The chain carries TRBV30 and TRBJ2-7, with 7 bases matching TRBD2. The germline V gene has CDR1 GTSNPN and CDR2 SVGIG (reference sequence). The J segment lost 3 bases and the V segment lost 1 base, leaving 12 bases of the junction unmatched. This CDR3 contains 16 residues. CDR3 coding DNA: TGTGCCTGGAGTGGCGGGTGGACTAGACGGAGCTACGAGCAGTACTTC. Protein sequence: CAWSGGWTRRSYEQYF. Variable domain in full (rest from reference TRBV30 and TRBJ2-7): SQTIHQWPATLVQPVGSPLSLECTVEGTSNPNLYWYRQAAGRGLQLLFYSVGIGQISSEVPQNLSASRPQDRQFILSSKKLLLSDSGFYLCAWSGGWTRRSYEQYFGPGTRLTVT.